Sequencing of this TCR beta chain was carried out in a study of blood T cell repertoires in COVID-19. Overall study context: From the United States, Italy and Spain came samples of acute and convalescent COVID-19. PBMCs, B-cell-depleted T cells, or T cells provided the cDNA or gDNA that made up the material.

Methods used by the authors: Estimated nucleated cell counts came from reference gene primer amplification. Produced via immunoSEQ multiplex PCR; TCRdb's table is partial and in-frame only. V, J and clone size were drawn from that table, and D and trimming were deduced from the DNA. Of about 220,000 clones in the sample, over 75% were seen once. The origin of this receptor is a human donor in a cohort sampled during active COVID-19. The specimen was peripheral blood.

In DNA form, the CDR3 reads TGTGCCAGCAGCTTGTATGTATGGTCCAAACCCAGCGAGCAGTACTTC. Its translation: CASSLYVWSKPSEQYF. J is TRBJ2-7 and V is TRBV11-1, with no clear D. Trimming took off 3 bases at V and 6 bases at J, with 21 bases between the two ends. This CDR3 is built from 16 residues. Germline values: CDR1 SGHAT, CDR2 FQDESV (reference sequence).